This T cell receptor (beta chain) was retrieved from a study of CD8+CD57+ T cells in acquired aplastic anemia listed by TCRdb under 2018. For the study in its entirety: A mean of about 3.2 ug of DNA, ranging from roughly 0.19 to 27.4 ug, was extracted from sorted CD4+ and CD8+ cells. Healthy donor samples averaged about 10 million reads for CD4+ and fewer than 12 million for CD8+ cells.

As regards this clonotype: The antigen this receptor binds is unknown. No much larger clone exists at a distance of one base, and base qualities are not known.

From the cysteine through the phenylalanine, the CDR3 covers 13 amino acids. Kept here is only the CDR3 DNA, which spans 39 bases and is read in frame from base 1. Trimming at the junction amounts to 8 bases on V and 2 bases on J, and the germline ends lie 13 bases apart. According to the germline V gene, CDR1 reads SNHLY and CDR2 reads FYNNEI. TCR repertoires of sorted CD4+ and CD8+ blood T cells from severe aplastic anemia patients and healthy subjects were deep-sequenced in the study. Ficoll-Paque density gradient centrifugation was used to isolate peripheral blood mononuclear cells. Before DNA extraction, CD4+ and CD8+ T cells were sorted by FACS or by magnetic beads. Broad study findings and their caveats: Although 25 to 30 CD8+ CDR3 sequences were shared by patients and controls, these sequences appeared highly expressed in patients and within the immunodominant clones of patients. No significant difference in CD8+ Simpson's diversity was found between patients and healthy controls (P=0.060).

Genomic DNA was used as template for profiling of TCR beta VDJ combinations and CDR3 sequences. TCR repertoire sequencing was run on an Illumina HiSeq 2000. The authors' pipeline ran thus. Repertoire assessment relied on Simpson's diversity index, CDR3 size and DJ length profiles, and TRBV/TRBJ rearrangement plots. The most abundant DNA sequence in the deep sequencing data was defined as the immunodominant clone. CDR3 amino acid sequences were screened for sharing across subjects and compared with published repertoires and the VDJdb database. The raw public data were reprocessed by TCRdb itself: fastp quality trimming at Q25, MiXCR clonotype calling, in-frame beta chains only. Records with the same CDR3 protein are collapsed into one entry carrying the most frequent genes and DNA. TCRdb's processing, not the authors', yielded these V and J calls. For this sample the table gives about 170,000 distinct CDR3 sequences, of which about 60% were detected only once. Jointly, the top ten make up about 50% of the sample.

Sequenced input: sorted CD4+, CD8+, or CD8+CD57+ T cells (not recorded which) from PBMCs. The receptor chain draws on TRBV2 and TRBJ2-7; TRBD1 is a possible D gene, resting on 5 matching bases. The TCR originated in a human donor in good health. The nucleotides are TGTGCCAGCCGATCGGCAGGGACCTACGAGCAGTACTTC. It codes for CASRSAGTYEQYF.